This TCR beta chain was observed in a study of blood T cell repertoires in COVID-19. In the study overall: Sites in the United States, Italy and Spain provided acute and convalescent COVID-19 samples.

Assay: immunoSEQ multiplex PCR; the TCRdb copy retains only in-frame clones and omits some. The data hold some 65,000 clones, with 60% to 75% observed a single time. V trimming: 5 bases; J trimming: 7 bases; junction bases outside the gene matches: 10. CDR1 and CDR2 (germline): SGHTA, FQGNSA. This CDR3 spans 15 amino acids. The clonotype comes from a woman aged 80 or over with acute or convalescent COVID-19. The material sequenced was peripheral blood. V gene TRBV7-2 combines with J gene TRBJ2-7; TRBD1 matches at 11 bases. CDR3 loop: CASSLRTGGQGEQYF. The CDR3 region has the DNA TGTGCCAGCAGCCTTCGGACAGGGGGCCAGGGGGAGCAGTACTTC.